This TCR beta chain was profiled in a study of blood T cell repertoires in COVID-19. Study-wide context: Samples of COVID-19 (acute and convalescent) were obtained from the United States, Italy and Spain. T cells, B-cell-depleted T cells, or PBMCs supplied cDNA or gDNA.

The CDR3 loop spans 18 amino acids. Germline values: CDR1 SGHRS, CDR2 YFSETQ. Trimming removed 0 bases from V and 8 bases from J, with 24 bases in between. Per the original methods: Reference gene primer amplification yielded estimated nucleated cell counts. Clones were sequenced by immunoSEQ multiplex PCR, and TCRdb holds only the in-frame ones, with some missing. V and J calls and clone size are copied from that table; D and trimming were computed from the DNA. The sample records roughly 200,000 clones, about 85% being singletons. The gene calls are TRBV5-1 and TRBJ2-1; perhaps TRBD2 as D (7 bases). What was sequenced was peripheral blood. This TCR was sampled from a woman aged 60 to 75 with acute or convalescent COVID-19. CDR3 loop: CASSLGTAGGGWSDEQFF. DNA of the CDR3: TGCGCCAGCAGCTTGGGGACAGCCGGCGGGGGATGGAGCGATGAGCAGTTCTTC.